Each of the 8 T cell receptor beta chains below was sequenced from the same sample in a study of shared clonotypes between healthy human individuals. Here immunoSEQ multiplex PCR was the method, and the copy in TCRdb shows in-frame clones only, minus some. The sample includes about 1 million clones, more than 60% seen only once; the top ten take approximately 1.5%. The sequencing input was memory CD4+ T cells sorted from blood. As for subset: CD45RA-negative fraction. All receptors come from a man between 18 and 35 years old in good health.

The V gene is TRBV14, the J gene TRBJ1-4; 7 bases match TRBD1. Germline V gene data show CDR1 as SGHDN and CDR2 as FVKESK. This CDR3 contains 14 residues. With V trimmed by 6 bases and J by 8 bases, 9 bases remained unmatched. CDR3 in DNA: TGTGCCAGCAGATTAGGGGGCGCAGGAGAAAAACTGTTTTTT. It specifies CASRLGGAGEKLFF.

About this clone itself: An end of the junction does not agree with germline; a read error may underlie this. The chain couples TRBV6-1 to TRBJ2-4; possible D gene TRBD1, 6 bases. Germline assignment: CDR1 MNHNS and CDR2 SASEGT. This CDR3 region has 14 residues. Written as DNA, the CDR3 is TGTGCCAGCCGTGAAGGGGGAGCCAAAAACATTCAGTACTTC. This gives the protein CASREGGAKNIQYF.

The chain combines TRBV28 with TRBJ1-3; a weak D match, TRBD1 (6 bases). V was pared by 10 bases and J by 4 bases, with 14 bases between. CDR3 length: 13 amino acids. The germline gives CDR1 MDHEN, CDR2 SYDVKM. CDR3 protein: CAITQGSGNTIYF. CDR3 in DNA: TGTGCCATTACACAGGGATCCGGAAACACCATATATTTT.

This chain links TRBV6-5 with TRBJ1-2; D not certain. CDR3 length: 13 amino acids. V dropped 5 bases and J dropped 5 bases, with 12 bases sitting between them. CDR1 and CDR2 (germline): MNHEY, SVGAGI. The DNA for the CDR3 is TGTGCCAGCAGTCAGGACCGACGTTATGGCTACACCTTC. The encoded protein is CASSQDRRYGYTF.

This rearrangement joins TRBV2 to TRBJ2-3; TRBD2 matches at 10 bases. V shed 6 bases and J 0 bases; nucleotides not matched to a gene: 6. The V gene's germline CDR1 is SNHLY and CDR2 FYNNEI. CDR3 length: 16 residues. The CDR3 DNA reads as TGTGCCAGCAGCGCACTAGCGGGGACTAGCACAGATACGCAGTATTTT. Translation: CASSALAGTSTDTQYF. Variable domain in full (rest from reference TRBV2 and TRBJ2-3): EPEVTQTPSHQVTQMGQEVILRCVPISNHLYFYWYRQILGQKVEFLVSFYNNEISEKSEIFDDQFSVERPDGSNFTLKIRSTKLEDSAMYFCASSALAGTSTDTQYFGPGTRLTVL.

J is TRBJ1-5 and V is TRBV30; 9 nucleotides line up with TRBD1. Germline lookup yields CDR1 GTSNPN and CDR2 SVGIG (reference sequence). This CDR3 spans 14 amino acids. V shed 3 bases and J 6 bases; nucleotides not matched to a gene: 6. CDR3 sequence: CAWSSQGALQPQHF. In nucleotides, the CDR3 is TGTGCCTGGAGCTCACAGGGGGCTCTTCAGCCCCAGCATTTT.

CDR3: CASSESWRGNTGELFF. Here the CDR3 DNA reads TGCGCCAGCAGTGAGTCATGGAGGGGGAACACCGGGGAGCTGTTTTTT. The chain combines TRBV10-1 with TRBJ2-2; D may be TRBD2 (6 bases). In germline, CDR1 is WNHNN, CDR2 SYGVQD (reference sequence). V was trimmed by 0 bases and J by 1 base, leaving 9 bases between them. The CDR3 is 16 amino acids.

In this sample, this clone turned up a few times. CDR3 sequence reads: CASSGMRGSTEAFF. The CDR3 DNA reads TGTGCCAGCAGTGGGATGAGGGGAAGTACTGAAGCTTTCTTT. The gene calls are TRBV2 and TRBJ1-1; a weak D match, TRBD1 (5 bases). Trimming removed 4 bases from V and 5 bases from J, with 14 bases in between. CDR3 length: 14 amino acids. The V gene's germline CDR1 is SNHLY and CDR2 FYNNEI.